This TCR beta chain comes out of a study of cytomegalovirus exposure and HLA in healthy donors. Points from the study as a whole: For TCR beta chains, V- and J-gene trimming was later linked to a missense DCLRE1C variant. Sequencing had likely introduced a cluster of highly shared sequence variants as an artifact.

Details on this clone: The antigen remains undetermined.

Both 60 Vbeta primers and 13 Jbeta primers went into the PCR. TCRdb's copy holds only in-frame clones and misses some; the assay was immunoSEQ multiplex PCR. The sample gives about 120,000 clones, about 80% of which show up once; 12% is in the top ten. CDR1 is MNHEY and CDR2 is SVGAGI in the germline V gene. Trimming took 6 bases from V and 0 from J, leaving 10 bases between them. The CDR3 contains 14 residues. The receptor was derived from a woman in her thirties or forties in good health and CMV-seropositive. Sequenced: PBMCs. The V gene is TRBV6-5, the J gene TRBJ2-3, with D perhaps matching TRBD1 (6 bases). The CDR3 sequence is CASRRQASTDTQYF. CDR3 bases: TGTGCCAGCAGAAGACAGGCCAGCACAGATACGCAGTATTTT.